The 28 T cell receptor beta chains given below trace back to one sample, sequenced in a study of PD-1 blockade in classical Hodgkin lymphoma. Sequenced by immunoSEQ multiplex PCR; TCRdb stores in-frame clones only, minus some. The sample has about 47,000 clones, roughly 88% seen once. Time point: newly diagnosed, previously untreated cHL patient sample. The sequenced sample was peripheral blood mononuclear cells (PBMCs). Receptors originate from a human donor with classical Hodgkin lymphoma.

V and J are TRBV2 and TRBJ2-1; 8 nucleotides align to TRBD1. The CDR3 covers 14 residues. The V gene's germline CDR1 is SNHLY and CDR2 FYNNEI. V lost 3 bases, J lost 8 bases, and 6 bases stayed unmatched. The DNA of the CDR3 is TGTGCCAGCAGTGAGGGACAGGAGTGGGATGAGCAGTTCTTC. Translating it yields CASSEGQEWDEQFF.

The chain carries TRBV7-6 and TRBJ1-5; D is undetermined. The CDR3 has 13 residues. The germline V gene encodes CDR1 SGHVS and CDR2 FNYEAQ. The V end was cut by 4 bases, the J end by 4 bases, with 8 bases between. CDR3 sequence reads: CASSSKWNQPQHF. The CDR3 DNA is TGTGCCAGCAGCTCCAAGTGGAATCAGCCCCAGCATTTT.

The gene calls are TRBV6-5 and TRBJ2-5; D gene uncertain. The germline V and J ends were trimmed by 5 bases and 7 bases, with 14 bases remaining between them. Germline CDR1 and CDR2: MNHEY and SVGAGI. CDR3 length: 13 amino acids. DNA of the CDR3: TGTGCCAGCAGTACCATGAAAAAGGGGACCCAGTACTTC. Translation: CASSTMKKGTQYF.

This clone is labeled as medium-sized. CDR3 sequence reads: CASSLVPLAGELFF. The DNA for the CDR3 is TGTGCCAGCAGCTTAGTGCCGTTGGCCGGGGAGCTGTTTTTT. The genes are TRBV7-8 and TRBJ2-2; unclear D gene. V dropped 1 base and J dropped 6 bases, with 9 bases sitting between them. Germline CDR1 SGHVS, CDR2 FQNEAQ. The CDR3 length is 14 residues.

The V and J genes are TRBV4-1 and TRBJ2-7; weak D call: TRBD2 (5 bases). The CDR3 loop spans 15 amino acids. Trimming pared 0 bases from V and 0 bases from J, leaving 9 bases between. Germline CDR1 is MGHRA and CDR2 is YSYEKL. In DNA form, the CDR3 reads TGCGCCAGCAGCCAAGATGGGAGCGGCTCCTACGAGCAGTACTTC. Its translation: CASSQDGSGSYEQYF.

The chain carries TRBV9 and TRBJ2-2, with 7 bases aligning to TRBD2. After removal of 0 bases from V and 6 bases from J, the junction contained 5 bases not matched to a gene. This CDR3 contains 15 residues. Looked up from germline, CDR1 is SGDLS and CDR2 is YYNGEE. CDR3 sequence reads: CASSVAGGRAGELFF. CDR3 in DNA: TGTGCCAGCAGCGTAGCAGGAGGGAGGGCCGGGGAGCTGTTTTTT.

The chain employs TRBV9 and TRBJ2-7; no clear D. Trimming took off 0 bases at V and 1 base at J, with 11 bases between the two ends. This CDR3 is 15 amino acids long. Looked up from germline, CDR1 is SGDLS and CDR2 is YYNGEE. This CDR3 is CASSVDYRFSYEQYF. The CDR3 DNA follows: TGTGCCAGCAGCGTAGACTACCGTTTTTCCTACGAGCAGTACTTC.

This clone was counted a single time. The CDR3 loop is CASSFGGRGSTDTQYF. CDR3 DNA sequence: TGCGCCAGCAGCTTTGGCGGGAGGGGGAGCACAGATACGCAGTATTTT. The chain links TRBV5-1 to TRBJ2-3, with 9 positions matching TRBD2. The CDR3 covers 16 residues. The V gene end was trimmed by 2 bases and the J gene end by 0 bases; junction bases not matched to a gene: 4. Germline values: CDR1 SGHRS, CDR2 YFSETQ.

This chain connects TRBV7-9 to TRBJ2-1; D might be TRBD2 (6 bases). CDR3 length: 14 residues. Germline V lookup: CDR1 SEHNR, CDR2 FQNEAQ (reference sequence). Trimming took off 8 bases at V and 10 bases at J, with 21 bases between the two ends. This CDR3 reads CASHWGGDSSEQFF. The CDR3 coding sequence is TGTGCCAGCCACTGGGGTGGGGACTCATCCGAGCAGTTCTTC.

This chain connects TRBV28 to TRBJ2-5, with 8 bases aligning to TRBD2. Trimming took 8 bases from V and 4 from J; bases not matched to a gene: 9. Germline values: CDR1 MDHEN, CDR2 SYDVKM. The CDR3 is 14 amino acids. The CDR3 region has the DNA TGTGCCAGCCTCAGGGAAAGCGGGGGAGAGACCCAGTACTTC. Translating gives CASLRESGGETQYF.

The chain uses TRBV29-1 and TRBJ1-4; D gene ambiguous. This CDR3 spans 14 amino acids. Per germline, CDR1 SQVTM and CDR2 ANQGSEA. V gave up 3 bases and J gave up 3 bases, with 11 bases separating them. The CDR3 sequence is CSVEAVDSNEKLFF. CDR3 DNA sequence: TGCAGCGTTGAGGCAGTTGACTCTAATGAAAAACTGTTTTTT.

The chain carries TRBV6-6 and TRBJ1-4; D is unresolved. Germline V gives CDR1 MNHNY, CDR2 SVGAGI (reference sequence). V was cut by 8 bases and J by 2 bases, with 9 bases left in between. The length of the CDR3 is 13 residues. The CDR3 region has the DNA TGTGCCAGCTGCTGGAGGACTAATGAAAAACTGTTTTTT. Amino acid sequence: CASCWRTNEKLFF.

This clone turned up a few times. This chain joins TRBV5-1 and TRBJ1-1; no clear D. Trimming cost V 0 bases and J 3 bases, with 3 bases left between them. The germline V gene has CDR1 SGHRS and CDR2 YFSETQ. This CDR3 region has 12 residues. This CDR3 reads CASSLVDTEAFF. In DNA form, the CDR3 reads TGCGCCAGCAGCTTGGTGGACACTGAAGCTTTCTTT.

This sequence joins TRBV19 and TRBJ1-3; 10 nucleotides match TRBD1. Germline V gene data show CDR1 as LNHDA and CDR2 as SQIVND (reference sequence). The CDR3 contains 16 residues. With 7 bases clipped from V and 3 bases from J, the junction kept 9 bases outside the gene matches. CDR3 DNA: TGTGCCAGTATTCAAAGACAGGGGGCGTATGGAAACACCATATATTTT. Translating it yields CASIQRQGAYGNTIYF.

The chain combines TRBV5-4 with TRBJ1-4; weak D call: TRBD1 (5 bases). V gave up 3 bases and J gave up 8 bases, with 14 bases separating them. The germline V gene encodes CDR1 SGHNT and CDR2 YYREEE (reference sequence). There are 14 residues in the CDR3. In DNA form, the CDR3 reads TGTGCCAGCAGCTCAGCCGGGGCTGGCGAAAAACTGTTTTTT. It encodes CASSSAGAGEKLFF. The entire variable domain, with the rest obtained from reference TRBV5-4 and TRBJ1-4, is as follows: ETGVTQSPTHLIKTRGQQVTLRCSSQSGHNTVSWYQQALGQGPQFIFQYYREEENGRGNFPPRFSGLQFPNYSSELNVNALELDDSALYLCASSSAGAGEKLFFGSGTQLSVL.

This chain joins TRBV6-1 and TRBJ2-1, with 16 positions matching TRBD2. The junction had 10 bases not matched to a gene; V was cut back by 3 bases and J by 2 bases. The CDR3 extends over 20 amino acids. The germline V gene encodes CDR1 MNHNS and CDR2 SASEGT. The CDR3 spells CASSELGIGTSGRAYNEQFF. CDR3 coding DNA: TGTGCCAGCAGTGAGTTAGGGATTGGGACTAGCGGGAGGGCCTACAATGAGCAGTTCTTC.

This clone has just one count. The V call is TRBV2, the J call TRBJ2-3; possible D gene TRBD1, 6 bases. Trimming removed 4 bases at V and 5 bases at J, with 7 bases between. Germline CDR1 reads SNHLY; CDR2 reads FYNNEI. CDR3 length: 12 amino acids. CDR3 in amino acids: CASSATGDTQYF. In DNA form, the CDR3 reads TGTGCCAGCAGTGCGACAGGAGATACGCAGTATTTT.

The chain couples TRBV4-1 to TRBJ2-1; TRBD2 might be the D (7 bases). Germline CDR1 MGHRA, CDR2 YSYEKL. V lost 4 bases, J lost 0 bases, and 16 bases lay in between. The CDR3 runs 17 residues. The CDR3 reads CASSRRAGAGSYNEQFF. Written as DNA, the CDR3 is TGCGCCAGCAGCCGTAGGGCGGGGGCTGGCTCCTACAATGAGCAGTTCTTC.

The V gene is TRBV15, the J gene TRBJ2-1; D is possibly TRBD2 (5 bases). This CDR3 is 15 amino acids long. CDR1 is LNHNV, CDR2 YYDKDF, per germline (reference sequence). V gave up 0 bases and J gave up 6 bases, with 12 bases separating them. CDR3: CATSRDRGKVNEQFF. The CDR3 bases are TGTGCCACCAGCAGAGATAGAGGGAAGGTCAATGAGCAGTTCTTC.

As DNA, the CDR3 is TGTGCCAGCAGTTACCTAGGTCCAGAGTATGGCTACACCTTC. It is translated as CASSYLGPEYGYTF. This chain joins TRBV6-6 and TRBJ1-2, with D uncertain. The germline V gene has CDR1 MNHNY and CDR2 SVGAGI (reference sequence). The V gene lost 2 bases and the J gene lost 5 bases, with 12 bases spanning the gap. This CDR3 comprises 14 residues.

A few counts support this clone. This sequence joins TRBV27 and TRBJ2-7, with TRBD2 as a possible D gene (5 bases). The CDR3 is 15 residues long. Germline CDR1 and CDR2: MNHEY and SMNVEV (reference sequence). The V gene lost 8 bases and the J gene lost 3 bases, with 20 bases spanning the gap. CDR3 sequence reads: CASWTPLIGGYEQYF. Here the CDR3 DNA reads TGTGCCAGCTGGACCCCACTTATCGGAGGCTACGAGCAGTACTTC.

The V gene is TRBV27, the J gene TRBJ2-1; perhaps TRBD2 as D (6 bases). Germline V gene data show CDR1 as MNHEY and CDR2 as SMNVEV (reference sequence). This CDR3 contains 14 residues. Trimming left V 3 bases short and J 7 bases short, with 13 bases between. The CDR3, as DNA: TGTGCCAGCAGTTTTGGATCTAGCGTGAATGAGCAGTTCTTC. Translated: CASSFGSSVNEQFF.

This sequence joins TRBV11-3 and TRBJ2-1; D is undetermined. The germline V gene encodes CDR1 SGHNT and CDR2 YENEEA. The CDR3 spans 16 residues. The V and J ends lost 5 bases and 8 bases respectively, with 22 bases between them. CDR3 protein: CASSPWGSKTSDEQFF. The CDR3, as DNA: TGTGCCAGCAGCCCATGGGGATCCAAGACGAGCGATGAGCAGTTCTTC.

The rearrangement uses TRBV7-9 and TRBJ2-3; 12 nucleotides align to TRBD2. This CDR3 spans 15 amino acids. CDR1 and CDR2 (germline): SEHNR, FQNEAQ (reference sequence). V dropped 10 bases and J dropped 4; count of bases not matched to a gene: 9. DNA for the CDR3: TGTGCCACAGGAGAAGGACTAGCGGGATCAGATACGCAGTATTTT. Translation gives CATGEGLAGSDTQYF.

This clone was seen once. The chain combines TRBV10-3 with TRBJ1-2; D is ambiguous. Deletions cut 4 bases from V and 2 bases from J, with 8 bases between. CDR3 length equals 13 residues. Germline V gene lookup returns CDR1 ENHRY and CDR2 SYGVKD. CDR3 sequence reads: CAISGGDNYGYTF. Here the CDR3 DNA reads TGTGCCATCAGTGGTGGTGACAACTATGGCTACACCTTC.

This sequence joins TRBV7-8 and TRBJ1-3; no firm D call. The CDR3 contains 15 residues. The germline V gene has CDR1 SGHVS and CDR2 FQNEAQ. V was shortened by 5 bases and J by 0 bases, with 11 bases between the two germline ends. In nucleotides, the CDR3 is TGTGCCAGCAGCAAGAGTATGGGCTCTGGAAACACCATATATTTT. It is translated as CASSKSMGSGNTIYF. The entire variable domain, with the rest obtained from reference TRBV7-8 and TRBJ1-3, is as follows: GAGVSQSPRYKVAKRGQDVALRCDPISGHVSLFWYQQALGQGPEFLTYFQNEAQLDKSGLPSDRFFAERPEGSVSTLKIQRTQQEDSAVYLCASSKSMGSGNTIYFGEGSWLTVV.

This clone has just one count. This sequence joins TRBV9 and TRBJ2-2; TRBD2 might be the D (6 bases). Germline lookup yields CDR1 SGDLS and CDR2 YYNGEE. This CDR3 has 16 residues. Trimming left V 3 bases short and J 4 bases short, with 16 bases between. The chain's CDR3 is CASSASPREVTGELFF. Written as DNA, the CDR3 is TGTGCCAGCAGCGCGTCCCCCAGGGAGGTCACCGGGGAGCTGTTTTTT.

The CDR3 protein is CASSWGLKKYNEQFF. CDR3 sequence (DNA): TGTGCCAGCAGTTGGGGACTAAAGAAGTACAATGAGCAGTTCTTC. V gene TRBV28 combines with J gene TRBJ2-1, with 7 bases aligning to TRBD2. V lost 4 bases and J lost 4; bases outside the gene matches: 7. This CDR3 contains 15 residues. CDR1 and CDR2 (germline): MDHEN, SYDVKM. Supplemented by reference TRBV28 and TRBJ2-1, the full variable domain reads DVKVTQSSRYLVKRTGEKVFLECVQDMDHENMFWYRQDPGLGLRLIYFSYDVKMKEKGDIPEGYSVSREKKERFSLILESASTNQTSMYLCASSWGLKKYNEQFFGPGTRLTVL.